These T cell receptor beta chains were read from a single sample in a study of identical twins. Each CDR3 protein is one row after TCRdb ran MiXCR on the 5' RACE reads. The data contain about 720,000 distinct CDR3 sequences, roughly 18% of them seen just once; the ten biggest clones take up 13%. This sample also belongs to another study, concerning T cells expressing NK-cell markers.

Sequenced input: PBMCs. These receptors were collected from a woman aged 18-29 years in good health. Each CDR3 is given with its conserved first and last residue. A D gene is named only where the DNA matches it firmly. Clone size appears in some rows only: once, few, many, or a class for an expanded clone.

D gene: NA; V gene: TRBV7-6; clone size: few; J gene: TRBJ2-3; CDR3 protein: CASSSEMGTDTQYF; CDR3 DNA: TGTGCCAGCAGCTCCGAAATGGGCACAGATACGCAGTATTTT
D gene: TRBD1; V gene: TRBV11-2; clone size: NA; J gene: TRBJ2-3; CDR3 protein: CASSLGVTGITDTQYF; CDR3 DNA: TGTGCCAGCAGCTTAGGCGTGACAGGGATCACAGATACGCAGTATTTT
D gene: TRBD2; V gene: TRBV20-1; clone size: many; J gene: TRBJ2-3; CDR3 protein: CSATPSGSTDTQYF; CDR3 DNA: TGCAGTGCTACGCCTAGCGGAAGCACAGATACGCAGTATTTT
D gene: NA; V gene: TRBV9; clone size: NA; J gene: TRBJ2-1; CDR3 protein: CASSPGLRGRDSYNEQFF; CDR3 DNA: TGTGCCAGCAGCCCTGGTCTTCGCGGAAGAGATTCCTACAATGAGCAGTTCTTC
D gene: TRBD1; V gene: TRBV9; clone size: NA; J gene: TRBJ2-5; CDR3 protein: CASSVEDRVFGETQYF; CDR3 DNA: TGTGCCAGCAGCGTAGAGGACAGGGTATTCGGTGAGACCCAGTACTTC
D gene: TRBD2; V gene: TRBV5-6; clone size: few; J gene: TRBJ2-7; CDR3 protein: CASSFGLAGKEQYF; CDR3 DNA: TGTGCCAGCAGCTTCGGACTAGCGGGGAAAGAGCAGTACTTC
D gene: NA; V gene: TRBV2; clone size: NA; J gene: TRBJ1-5; CDR3 protein: CASSEEGSGEPQHF; CDR3 DNA: TGTGCCAGCAGTGAAGAGGGATCTGGTGAGCCCCAGCATTTT
D gene: TRBD2; V gene: TRBV12-3/TRBV12-4; clone size: NA; J gene: TRBJ2-1; CDR3 protein: CASSFSSGGANEQFF; CDR3 DNA: TGTGCCAGCAGTTTCTCTAGCGGGGGTGCAAATGAGCAGTTCTTC
D gene: NA; V gene: TRBV12-3/TRBV12-4; clone size: NA; J gene: TRBJ2-7; CDR3 protein: CASSLGTVPYEQYF; CDR3 DNA: TGTGCCAGCAGTCTCGGGACGGTTCCCTACGAGCAGTACTTC
D gene: NA; V gene: TRBV24-1; clone size: NA; J gene: TRBJ2-2; CDR3 protein: CATSSTNTGELFF; CDR3 DNA: TGTGCCACCAGTTCGACGAACACCGGGGAGCTGTTTTTT
D gene: NA; V gene: TRBV20-1; clone size: NA; J gene: TRBJ1-1; CDR3 protein: CSAYPNPGQIEAFF; CDR3 DNA: TGCAGTGCCTACCCGAACCCCGGACAGATTGAAGCTTTCTTT
D gene: TRBD2; V gene: TRBV7-2; clone size: NA; J gene: TRBJ2-7; CDR3 protein: CASSTSGRGLEQYF; CDR3 DNA: TGTGCCAGCAGTACTAGCGGGAGAGGGCTCGAGCAGTACTTC
D gene: TRBD2; V gene: TRBV7-2; clone size: NA; J gene: TRBJ2-3; CDR3 protein: CASSFSWGGDTQYF; CDR3 DNA: TGTGCCAGCAGCTTTAGTTGGGGGGGAGATACGCAGTATTTT
D gene: NA; V gene: TRBV6-5; clone size: few; J gene: TRBJ1-2; CDR3 protein: CASSYAGDPLVYTF; CDR3 DNA: TGTGCCAGCAGTTACGCCGGGGACCCATTGGTCTACACCTTC
D gene: TRBD1; V gene: TRBV7-2; clone size: few; J gene: TRBJ1-5; CDR3 protein: CASSRSGQGYQPQHF; CDR3 DNA: TGTGCCAGCAGCCGCTCCGGACAGGGATATCAGCCCCAGCATTTT
D gene: NA; V gene: TRBV5-1; clone size: many; J gene: TRBJ2-5; CDR3 protein: CASSLAGSGETQYF; CDR3 DNA: TGTGCCAGCAGCTTGGCCGGGAGTGGGGAGACCCAGTACTTC
D gene: NA; V gene: TRBV18; clone size: few; J gene: TRBJ2-1; CDR3 protein: CAGGTESYNEQFF; CDR3 DNA: TGTGCCGGAGGGACAGAGAGCTACAATGAGCAGTTCTTC
D gene: TRBD2; V gene: TRBV7-6; clone size: NA; J gene: TRBJ2-1; CDR3 protein: CASSDTLAGHNEQFF; CDR3 DNA: TGTGCCAGCAGCGATACCCTAGCGGGGCACAATGAGCAGTTCTTC
D gene: NA; V gene: TRBV15; clone size: few; J gene: TRBJ2-1; CDR3 protein: CATSYWGRGANDEQFF; CDR3 DNA: TGTGCCACCAGTTATTGGGGCCGCGGAGCCAACGATGAGCAGTTCTTC
D gene: NA; V gene: TRBV7-3; clone size: many; J gene: TRBJ2-2; CDR3 protein: CASSLNMGSNTGELFF; CDR3 DNA: TGTGCCAGCAGCTTAAATATGGGGTCGAACACCGGGGAGCTGTTTTTT
D gene: TRBD2; V gene: TRBV20-1; clone size: NA; J gene: TRBJ2-3; CDR3 protein: CSAEFPGLGTDTQYF; CDR3 DNA: TGCAGTGCAGAGTTTCCGGGACTAGGGACAGATACGCAGTATTTT
D gene: NA; V gene: TRBV9; clone size: NA; J gene: TRBJ2-7; CDR3 protein: CASNLVGGHLEQYF; CDR3 DNA: TGTGCCAGCAACCTGGTTGGGGGACACCTCGAGCAGTACTTC
D gene: NA; V gene: TRBV6-1; clone size: few; J gene: TRBJ1-2; CDR3 protein: CASSPTIPGTANYGYTF; CDR3 DNA: TGTGCCAGCAGTCCAACGATCCCAGGGACGGCGAACTATGGCTACACCTTC
D gene: NA; V gene: TRBV10-3; clone size: NA; J gene: TRBJ2-1; CDR3 protein: CAISANNEQFF; CDR3 DNA: TGTGCCATCAGTGCGAACAATGAGCAGTTCTTC
D gene: TRBD1; V gene: TRBV6-1; clone size: NA; J gene: TRBJ2-5; CDR3 protein: CASSEDRLQETQYF; CDR3 DNA: TGTGCCAGCAGCGAGGACAGGCTCCAAGAGACCCAGTACTTC
D gene: NA; V gene: TRBV4-1; clone size: NA; J gene: TRBJ2-1; CDR3 protein: CASSPEGGLDEQFF; CDR3 DNA: TGCGCCAGCAGCCCCGAGGGGGGGCTGGATGAGCAGTTCTTC
D gene: NA; V gene: TRBV7-9; clone size: NA; J gene: TRBJ1-2; CDR3 protein: CASSLGPGSYGYTF; CDR3 DNA: TGTGCCAGCAGCTTAGGACCCGGAAGCTATGGCTACACCTTC
D gene: NA; V gene: TRBV27; clone size: few; J gene: TRBJ2-2; CDR3 protein: CASSLGRRGINTGELFF; CDR3 DNA: TGTGCCAGCAGTTTAGGTCGTCGCGGGATAAACACCGGGGAGCTGTTTTTT
D gene: TRBD1; V gene: TRBV20-1; clone size: NA; J gene: TRBJ2-2; CDR3 protein: CSADHRGQGTGELFF; CDR3 DNA: TGCAGTGCCGATCACAGGGGGCAGGGCACCGGGGAGCTGTTTTTT
D gene: NA; V gene: TRBV11-1; clone size: NA; J gene: TRBJ2-7; CDR3 protein: CASSQGEAYEQYF; CDR3 DNA: TGTGCCAGCAGCCAGGGTGAAGCCTACGAGCAGTACTTC
D gene: TRBD1; V gene: TRBV12-3/TRBV12-4; clone size: NA; J gene: TRBJ2-7; CDR3 protein: CASSLGRTGFDEQYF; CDR3 DNA: TGTGCCAGCAGTTTGGGGCGGACAGGGTTCGACGAGCAGTACTTC
D gene: NA; V gene: TRBV11-2; clone size: NA; J gene: TRBJ2-7; CDR3 protein: CASNPGSSGYEQYF; CDR3 DNA: TGTGCCAGCAACCCGGGGTCCAGCGGCTACGAGCAGTACTTC
D gene: TRBD1; V gene: TRBV7-6; clone size: few; J gene: TRBJ1-3; CDR3 protein: CASSPWTGFGNTIYF; CDR3 DNA: TGTGCCAGCAGCCCTTGGACAGGGTTTGGAAACACCATATATTTT
D gene: NA; V gene: TRBV12-3/TRBV12-4; clone size: few; J gene: TRBJ2-2; CDR3 protein: CASTLGTELFF; CDR3 DNA: TGTGCCAGCACCTTAGGTACGGAGCTGTTTTTT
D gene: NA; V gene: TRBV12-3/TRBV12-4; clone size: NA; J gene: TRBJ2-5; CDR3 protein: CASSLAPGRGQYF; CDR3 DNA: TGTGCCAGCAGTTTAGCGCCCGGAAGAGGCCAGTACTTC
D gene: NA; V gene: TRBV5-1; clone size: NA; J gene: TRBJ1-4; CDR3 protein: CASSLEGAGTTNEKLFF; CDR3 DNA: TGCGCCAGCAGCTTGGAGGGCGCGGGGACAACTAATGAAAAACTGTTTTTT
D gene: NA; V gene: TRBV20-1; clone size: NA; J gene: TRBJ1-1; CDR3 protein: CSARGHSNTEAFF; CDR3 DNA: TGCAGTGCTAGGGGGCACTCGAACACTGAAGCTTTCTTT
D gene: NA; V gene: TRBV27; clone size: few; J gene: TRBJ2-5; CDR3 protein: CASGRREETQYF; CDR3 DNA: TGTGCCAGCGGACGGAGGGAAGAGACCCAGTACTTC
D gene: NA; V gene: TRBV12-3/TRBV12-4; clone size: NA; J gene: TRBJ1-1; CDR3 protein: CASTLGLTNTEAFF; CDR3 DNA: TGTGCCAGCACCCTGGGACTGACGAACACTGAAGCTTTCTTT
D gene: NA; V gene: TRBV20-1; clone size: NA; J gene: TRBJ2-5; CDR3 protein: CCARSKRQEYTETQYF; CDR3 DNA: TGCTGTGCTAGATCGAAACGACAGGAATATACAGAGACCCAGTACTTC
D gene: NA; V gene: TRBV7-9; clone size: NA; J gene: TRBJ2-1; CDR3 protein: CASNPDSYNEQFF; CDR3 DNA: TGTGCCAGCAACCCTGACTCGTACAATGAGCAGTTCTTC
D gene: NA; V gene: TRBV14; clone size: few; J gene: TRBJ1-6; CDR3 protein: CASSQEGAVNSPLHF; CDR3 DNA: TGTGCCAGCAGCCAAGAAGGGGCAGTTAATTCACCCCTCCACTTT
D gene: TRBD1; V gene: TRBV7-3; clone size: NA; J gene: TRBJ2-5; CDR3 protein: CASSTGQEETQYF; CDR3 DNA: TGTGCCAGCAGCACCGGACAGGAAGAGACCCAGTACTTC
D gene: NA; V gene: TRBV7-9; clone size: few; J gene: TRBJ1-1; CDR3 protein: CASSPNYRAKPIEAFF; CDR3 DNA: TGTGCCAGCAGCCCGAATTACAGGGCTAAACCCATTGAAGCTTTCTTT
D gene: NA; V gene: TRBV7-9; clone size: many; J gene: TRBJ1-2; CDR3 protein: CASSLDGQLHGYTF; CDR3 DNA: TGTGCCAGCAGCTTAGATGGGCAGTTGCATGGCTACACCTTC
D gene: NA; V gene: TRBV2; clone size: NA; J gene: TRBJ2-5; CDR3 protein: CASSEGVQETQYF; CDR3 DNA: TGTGCCAGCAGTGAGGGTGTCCAAGAGACCCAGTACTTC